This entry lists 5 T cell receptor beta chains sequenced from one sample in a study of cytomegalovirus exposure and HLA in healthy donors. Use of 60 Vbeta and 13 Jbeta primers characterized the PCR. This table comes from immunoSEQ multiplex PCR, and its TCRdb copy is limited to in-frame clones, with some not included. The data show some 150,000 clones, less than 85% seen once. The sequencing input was PBMCs. Source of these receptors: a man over 45 in good health and CMV-seropositive.

This sequence joins TRBV10-3 and TRBJ2-1; 12 bases are shared with TRBD2. The germline CDR1 and CDR2 sequences are ENHRY and SYGVKD. The CDR3 extends over 16 amino acids. The V gene end was trimmed by 4 bases and the J gene end by 9 bases; junction bases not matched to a gene: 10. DNA for the CDR3: TGTGCCATCAGTGCTCCTAGCGGGAGGGCCGGGGGTGAGCAGTTCTTC. This gives the protein CAISAPSGRAGGEQFF.

The genes are TRBV5-1 and TRBJ2-2; 9 nucleotides match TRBD2. CDR1 and CDR2 (germline): SGHRS, YFSETQ. V trimming: 4 bases; J trimming: 1 base; junction bases outside the gene matches: 2. This CDR3 has 15 residues. CDR3: CASSPTSGNTGELFF. The CDR3 region has the DNA TGCGCCAGCAGCCCGACTAGCGGGAACACCGGGGAGCTGTTTTTT.

On this clone itself: The junction departs from the called germline gene at one end, perhaps through a read error. This rearrangement joins TRBV5-8 to TRBJ2-7; perhaps TRBD1 as D (6 bases). The CDR3 covers 13 residues. Germline V gene lookup returns CDR1 SGHTS and CDR2 YDEGEE. CDR3 protein: CASSFPGQPKVKF. DNA for the CDR3: TGTGCCAGCAGCTTCCCAGGACAGCCAAAGGTCAAATTC.

This clone was found a few times. This chain's CDR3 is CATKREGLVNEQFF. The CDR3 DNA is TGTGCCACCAAGCGGGAGGGCCTGGTGAATGAGCAGTTCTTC. The chain couples TRBV9 to TRBJ2-1; 10 nucleotides align to TRBD2. Germline CDR1 and CDR2: SGDLS and YYNGEE. The CDR3 is 14 amino acids. V shed 9 bases and J 7 bases; nucleotides not matched to a gene: 10.

The chain recombines TRBV18 with TRBJ1-1; 9 bases align to TRBD1. Germline V gives CDR1 KGHSH, CDR2 LQKENI. This CDR3 is 14 amino acids long. The V segment lost 2 bases and the J segment 3 bases; nucleotides outside the gene matches: 1. The CDR3 spells CASSPGTGYTEAFF. The CDR3 DNA is TGTGCCAGCTCACCAGGGACAGGGTACACTGAAGCTTTCTTT. Drawing the rest from reference TRBV18 and TRBJ1-1, the complete variable domain is NAGVMQNPRHLVRRRGQEARLRCSPMKGHSHVYWYRQLPEEGLKFMVYLQKENIIDESGMPKERFSAEFPKEGPSILRIQQVVRGDSAAYFCASSPGTGYTEAFFGQGTRLTVV.